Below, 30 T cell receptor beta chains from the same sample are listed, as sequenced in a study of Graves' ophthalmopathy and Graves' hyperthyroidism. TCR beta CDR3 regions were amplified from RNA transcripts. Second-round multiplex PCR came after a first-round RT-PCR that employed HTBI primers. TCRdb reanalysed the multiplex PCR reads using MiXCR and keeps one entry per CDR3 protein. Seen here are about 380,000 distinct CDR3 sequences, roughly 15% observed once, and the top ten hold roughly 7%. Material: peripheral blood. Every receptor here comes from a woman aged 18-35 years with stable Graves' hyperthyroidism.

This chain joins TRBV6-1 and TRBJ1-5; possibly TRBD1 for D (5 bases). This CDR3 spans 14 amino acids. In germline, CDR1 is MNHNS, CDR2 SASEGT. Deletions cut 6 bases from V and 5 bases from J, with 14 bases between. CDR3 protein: CASSSGGGYQPQHF. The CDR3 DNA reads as TGTGCCAGCAGCTCCGGCGGGGGGTATCAGCCCCAGCATTTT.

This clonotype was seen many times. The CDR3 bases are TGTGCCAGCAGTTTGGTGTACTCCTACGAGCAGTACTTC. Translation gives CASSLVYSYEQYF. The chain joins TRBV12-3 or TRBV12-4 to TRBJ2-7; D is ambiguous. With 3 bases removed from V and 0 bases from J, the gap between germline ends came to 6 bases. CDR3 length equals 13 residues.

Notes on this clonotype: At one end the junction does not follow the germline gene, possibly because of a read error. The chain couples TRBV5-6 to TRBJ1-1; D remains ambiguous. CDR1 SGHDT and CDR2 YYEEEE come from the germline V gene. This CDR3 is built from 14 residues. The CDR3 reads CASCLGGKGTEAFF. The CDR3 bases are TGTGCCAGCTGCTTGGGCGGGAAGGGCACTGAAGCTTTCTTT.

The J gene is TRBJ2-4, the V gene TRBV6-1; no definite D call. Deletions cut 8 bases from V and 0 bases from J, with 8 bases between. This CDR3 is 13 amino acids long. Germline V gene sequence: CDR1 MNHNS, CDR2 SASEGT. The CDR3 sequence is CASFGLAKNIQYF. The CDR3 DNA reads TGTGCCAGCTTTGGGTTAGCCAAAAACATTCAGTACTTC.

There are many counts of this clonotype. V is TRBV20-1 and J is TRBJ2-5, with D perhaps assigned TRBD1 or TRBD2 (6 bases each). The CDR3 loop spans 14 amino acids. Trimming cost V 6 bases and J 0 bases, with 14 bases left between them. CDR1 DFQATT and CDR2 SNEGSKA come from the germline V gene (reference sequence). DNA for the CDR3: TGCAGTGCAACTGGAGGGGGTTACCAAGAGACCCAGTACTTC. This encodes CSATGGGYQETQYF.

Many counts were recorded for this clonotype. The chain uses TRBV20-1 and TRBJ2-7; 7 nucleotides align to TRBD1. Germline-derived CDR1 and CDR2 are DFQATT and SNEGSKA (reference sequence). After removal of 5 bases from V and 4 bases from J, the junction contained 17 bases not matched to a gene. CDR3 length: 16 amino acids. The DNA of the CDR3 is TGCAGTGCTCTGGGTTCCAGGGGGAAGGTATTTTACGAGCAGTACTTC. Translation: CSALGSRGKVFYEQYF.

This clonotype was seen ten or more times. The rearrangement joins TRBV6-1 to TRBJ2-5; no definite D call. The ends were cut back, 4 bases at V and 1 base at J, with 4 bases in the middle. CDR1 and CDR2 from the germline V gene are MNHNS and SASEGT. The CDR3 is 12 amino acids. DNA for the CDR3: TGTGCCAGCAGTGCTGTCCAAGAGACCCAGTACTTC. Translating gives CASSAVQETQYF.

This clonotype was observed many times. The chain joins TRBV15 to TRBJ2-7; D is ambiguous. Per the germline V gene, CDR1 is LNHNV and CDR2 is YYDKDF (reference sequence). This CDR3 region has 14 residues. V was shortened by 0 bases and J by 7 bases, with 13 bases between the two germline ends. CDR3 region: CATSRDQTLGEQYF. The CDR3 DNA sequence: TGTGCCACCAGCAGAGACCAGACTCTGGGGGAGCAGTACTTC.

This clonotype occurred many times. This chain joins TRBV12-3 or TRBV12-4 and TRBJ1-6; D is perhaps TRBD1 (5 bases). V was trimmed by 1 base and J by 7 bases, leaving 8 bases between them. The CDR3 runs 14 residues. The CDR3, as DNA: TGTGCCAGCAGTTTAGGGGGCTGGAATTCACCCCTCCACTTT. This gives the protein CASSLGGWNSPLHF.

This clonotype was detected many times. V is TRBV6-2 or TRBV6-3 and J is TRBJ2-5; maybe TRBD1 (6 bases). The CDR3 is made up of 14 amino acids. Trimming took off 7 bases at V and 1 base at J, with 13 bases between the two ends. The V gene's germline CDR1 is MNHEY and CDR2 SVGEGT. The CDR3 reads CASNPGQSQETQYF. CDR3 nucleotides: TGTGCCAGCAACCCCGGACAGTCCCAAGAGACCCAGTACTTC.

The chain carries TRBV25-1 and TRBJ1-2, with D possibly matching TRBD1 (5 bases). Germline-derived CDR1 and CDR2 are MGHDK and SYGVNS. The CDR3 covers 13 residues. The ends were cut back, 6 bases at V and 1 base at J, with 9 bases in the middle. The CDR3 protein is CASSTTDNYGYTF. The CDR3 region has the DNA TGTGCCAGCAGCACGACAGATAACTATGGCTACACCTTC.

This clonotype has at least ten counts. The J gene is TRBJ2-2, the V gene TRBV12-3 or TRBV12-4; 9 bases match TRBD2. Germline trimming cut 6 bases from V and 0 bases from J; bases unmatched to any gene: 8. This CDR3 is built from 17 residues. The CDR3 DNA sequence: TGTGCCAGCAGCTCGACGAGCGGGGGGACGAACACCGGGGAGCTGTTTTTT. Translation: CASSSTSGGTNTGELFF.

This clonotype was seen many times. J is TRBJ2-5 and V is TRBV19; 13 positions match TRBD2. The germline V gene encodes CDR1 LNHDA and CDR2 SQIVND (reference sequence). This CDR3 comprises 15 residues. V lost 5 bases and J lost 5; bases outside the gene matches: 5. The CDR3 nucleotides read TGTGCCAGTAGTTGGACTAGCGGGGGCGTGGAGACCCAGTACTTC. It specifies CASSWTSGGVETQYF.

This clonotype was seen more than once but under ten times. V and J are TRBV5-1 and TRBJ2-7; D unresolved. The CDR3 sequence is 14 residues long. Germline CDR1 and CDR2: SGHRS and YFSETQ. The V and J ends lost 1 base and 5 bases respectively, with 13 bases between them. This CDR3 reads CASSLLDVVDEQYF. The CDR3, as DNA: TGCGCCAGCAGCTTGTTAGACGTGGTCGACGAGCAGTACTTC. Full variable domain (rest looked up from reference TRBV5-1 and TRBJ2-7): KAGVTQTPRYLIKTRGQQVTLSCSPISGHRSVSWYQQTPGQGLQFLFEYFSETQRNKGNFPGRFSGRQFSNSRSEMNVSTLELGDSALYLCASSLLDVVDEQYFGPGTRLTVT.

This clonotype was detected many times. The CDR3 region has the DNA TGTGCCAGCAGTTACGATCCGCCCCTCGGATTAGATTCACCCCTCCACTTT. Amino acid sequence: CASSYDPPLGLDSPLHF. The chain joins TRBV6-5 to TRBJ1-6; D remains unclear. Germline CDR1 and CDR2: MNHEY and SVGAGI. This CDR3 spans 17 amino acids. Trimming took 2 bases from V and 8 from J, leaving 19 bases between them.

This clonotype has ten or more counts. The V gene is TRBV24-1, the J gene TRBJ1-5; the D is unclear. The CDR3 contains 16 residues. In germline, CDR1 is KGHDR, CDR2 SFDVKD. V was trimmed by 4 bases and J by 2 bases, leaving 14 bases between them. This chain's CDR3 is CATSDSREFGNQPQHF. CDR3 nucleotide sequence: TGTGCCACCAGTGACTCTAGAGAGTTTGGCAATCAGCCCCAGCATTTT.

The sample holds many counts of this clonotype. CDR3 loop: CSAAGNYGYTF. The CDR3 DNA reads TGCAGTGCTGCAGGGAACTATGGCTACACCTTC. The V gene is TRBV20-1, the J gene TRBJ1-2, with D possibly matching TRBD1 (5 bases). The CDR3 is 11 residues long. Germline CDR1 and CDR2: DFQATT and SNEGSKA (reference sequence). The germline V and J ends were trimmed by 5 bases and 2 bases, with 6 bases remaining between them.

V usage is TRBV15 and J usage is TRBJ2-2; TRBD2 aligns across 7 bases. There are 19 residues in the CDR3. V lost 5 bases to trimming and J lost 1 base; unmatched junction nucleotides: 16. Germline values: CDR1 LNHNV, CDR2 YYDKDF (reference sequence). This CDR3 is CATSRIPRAGRENTGELFF. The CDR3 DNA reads TGTGCCACCAGCCGCATCCCAAGAGCGGGACGGGAGAACACCGGGGAGCTGTTTTTT.

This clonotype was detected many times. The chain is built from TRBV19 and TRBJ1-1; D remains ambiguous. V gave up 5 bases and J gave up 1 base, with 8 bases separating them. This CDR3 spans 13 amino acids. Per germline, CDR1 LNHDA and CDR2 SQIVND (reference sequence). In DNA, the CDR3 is TGTGCCAGTAGTCCGTGGGCGAACACTGAAGCTTTCTTT. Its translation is CASSPWANTEAFF.

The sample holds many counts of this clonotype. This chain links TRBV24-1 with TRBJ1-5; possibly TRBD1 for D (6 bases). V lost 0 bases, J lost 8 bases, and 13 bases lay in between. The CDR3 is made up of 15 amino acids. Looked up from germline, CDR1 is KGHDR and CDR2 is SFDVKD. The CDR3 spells CATSDLIQGGEPQHF. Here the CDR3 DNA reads TGTGCCACCAGTGATTTGATACAGGGCGGGGAGCCCCAGCATTTT.

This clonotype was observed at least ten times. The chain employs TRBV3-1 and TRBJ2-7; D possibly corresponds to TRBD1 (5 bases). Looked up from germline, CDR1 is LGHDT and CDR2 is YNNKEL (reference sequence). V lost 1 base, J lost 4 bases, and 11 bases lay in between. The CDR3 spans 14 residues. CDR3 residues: CASSQVGVGYEQYF. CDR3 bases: TGTGCCAGCAGCCAAGTAGGGGTTGGATACGAGCAGTACTTC.

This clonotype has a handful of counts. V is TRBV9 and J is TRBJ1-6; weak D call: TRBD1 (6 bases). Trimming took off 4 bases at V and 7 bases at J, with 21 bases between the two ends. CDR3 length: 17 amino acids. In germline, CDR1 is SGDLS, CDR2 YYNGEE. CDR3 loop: CASSTQTGPRMNSPLHF. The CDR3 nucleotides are TGTGCCAGCAGCACCCAAACAGGGCCTAGAATGAATTCACCCCTCCACTTT.

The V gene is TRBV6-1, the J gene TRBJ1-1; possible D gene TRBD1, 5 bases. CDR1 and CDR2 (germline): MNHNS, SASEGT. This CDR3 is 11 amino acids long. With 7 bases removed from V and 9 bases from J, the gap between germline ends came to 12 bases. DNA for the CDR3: TGTGCCAGCACCTCCGGGACCCAAGCTTTCTTT. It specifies CASTSGTQAFF.

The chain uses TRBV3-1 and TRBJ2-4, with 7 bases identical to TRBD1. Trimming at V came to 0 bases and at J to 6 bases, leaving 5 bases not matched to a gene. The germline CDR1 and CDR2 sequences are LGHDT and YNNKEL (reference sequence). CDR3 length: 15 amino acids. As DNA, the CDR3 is TGTGCCAGCAGCCAAGATGGCAGGGGGACAAACATTCAGTACTTC. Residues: CASSQDGRGTNIQYF.

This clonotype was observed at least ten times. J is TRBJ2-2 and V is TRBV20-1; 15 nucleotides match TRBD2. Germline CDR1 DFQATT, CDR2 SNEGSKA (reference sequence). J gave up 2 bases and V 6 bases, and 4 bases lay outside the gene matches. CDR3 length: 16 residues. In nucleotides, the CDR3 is TGCAGTGCCAGGACTAGCGGGGGGGCAAACACCGGGGAGCTGTTTTTT. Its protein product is CSARTSGGANTGELFF.

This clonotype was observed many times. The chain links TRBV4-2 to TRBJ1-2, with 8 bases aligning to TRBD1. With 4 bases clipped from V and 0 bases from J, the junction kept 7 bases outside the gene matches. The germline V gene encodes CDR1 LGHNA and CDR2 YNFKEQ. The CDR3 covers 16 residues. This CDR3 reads CASSPIWTGSNYGYTF. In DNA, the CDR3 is TGTGCCAGCAGCCCGATCTGGACAGGGTCTAACTATGGCTACACCTTC.

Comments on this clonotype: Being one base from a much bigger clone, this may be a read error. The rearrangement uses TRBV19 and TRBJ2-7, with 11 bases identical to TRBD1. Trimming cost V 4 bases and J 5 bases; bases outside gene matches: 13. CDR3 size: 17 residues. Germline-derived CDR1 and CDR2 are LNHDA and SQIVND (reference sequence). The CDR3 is CASSTALSDRGHDEQYF. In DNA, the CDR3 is TGTGCCAGTAGTACGGCACTTTCGGACAGGGGGCATGACGAGCAGTACTTC.

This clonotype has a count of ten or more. The CDR3: CASSIDPLQPQHF. Here the CDR3 DNA reads TGTGCCAGTAGTATAGACCCCCTGCAGCCCCAGCATTTT. The chain recombines TRBV19 with TRBJ1-5; D not certain. Trimming stripped 0 bases from V and 7 bases from J, with 7 bases between. Germline CDR1 LNHDA, CDR2 SQIVND (reference sequence). This CDR3 region has 13 residues. The full variable domain, its missing parts supplied by reference TRBV19 and TRBJ1-5, is DGGITQSPKYLFRKEGQNVTLSCEQNLNHDAMYWYRQDPGQGLRLIYYSQIVNDFQKGDIAEGYSVSREKKESFPLTVTSAQKNPTAFYLCASSIDPLQPQHFGDGTRLSIL.

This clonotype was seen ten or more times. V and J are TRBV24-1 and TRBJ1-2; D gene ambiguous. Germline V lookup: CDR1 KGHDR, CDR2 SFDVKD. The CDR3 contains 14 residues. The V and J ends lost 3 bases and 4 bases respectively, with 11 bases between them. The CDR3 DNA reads TGTGCCACCAGTGATCAATTTCGGAGCTATGGCTACACCTTC. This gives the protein CATSDQFRSYGYTF.

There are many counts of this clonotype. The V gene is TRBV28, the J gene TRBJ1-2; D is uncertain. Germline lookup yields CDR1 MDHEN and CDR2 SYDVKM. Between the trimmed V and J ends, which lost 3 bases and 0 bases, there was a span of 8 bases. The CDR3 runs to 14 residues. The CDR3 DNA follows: TGTGCCAGCAGTTTCCCCACATCTAACTATGGCTACACCTTC. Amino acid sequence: CASSFPTSNYGYTF.